This is a list of T cell receptor beta chains from one sample in a study of beta chain features in type 1 diabetes. Sequencing used immunoSEQ multiplex PCR; TCRdb keeps in-frame clones, though not all of them. In the table there are roughly 230,000 clones, roughly 9.6% of which are singletons. Specimen: naive CD4+ T cells from blood. These receptors were obtained from a woman in her late teens or twenties in good health. The CDR3 runs from the conserved cysteine through the conserved F or W. The D gene is left open where the match is weak. Clone size is stated in some rows and not others, as once, few, many or a class when expanded.

abundance	v_gene	j_gene	d_gene	CDR3nt	CDR3aa
NA	TRBV5-1	TRBJ1-6	TRBD1	TGCGCCAGCAGCACAGGAACCGGGACAGGGATCTCACCCCTCCACTTT	CASSTGTGTGISPLHF
few	TRBV7-9	TRBJ1-1	NA	TGTGCCAGCAGCTTAGCGGGTCCGCAGGGTAAAGCTTTCTTT	CASSLAGPQGKAFF
NA	TRBV18	TRBJ2-7	TRBD2	TGTGCCAGCTCACTGACTAGCGGGGGAACCTACGAGCAGTACTTC	CASSLTSGGTYEQYF
few	TRBV5-1	TRBJ1-2	TRBD1	TGCGCCAGCAGCTTGGCCCCTAATGCCGGGACAGGGCTCTATGGCTACACCTTC	CASSLAPNAGTGLYGYTF
few	TRBV5-1	TRBJ2-1	NA	TGCGCCAGCAGCTACATACAGGGAAATGAGCAGTTCTTC	CASSYIQGNEQFF
NA	TRBV29-1	TRBJ2-1	TRBD1	TGCAGCGTTATAGGGGGCAAGAATGAGCAGTTCTTC	CSVIGGKNEQFF
few	TRBV5-4	TRBJ1-1	TRBD1	TGTGCCAGCAGCACAGGGGGCGCCGCTGAAGCTTTCTTT	CASSTGGAAEAFF
NA	TRBV30	TRBJ2-1	TRBD2	TGTGCCTCGTCCCGAATAGCGGGAGGGCCTGGGCACAATGAGCAGTTCTTC	CASSRIAGGPGHNEQFF
NA	TRBV7-6	TRBJ2-3	NA	TGTGCCAGCAGCTTGGACACGGGCACAGATACGCAGTATTTT	CASSLDTGTDTQYF
few	TRBV4-1	TRBJ1-1	TRBD1	TGCGCCAGCAGCCATACCGACAGGGGGCGCTTTCCGGGCACTGAAGCTTTCTTT	CASSHTDRGRFPGTEAFF
few	TRBV2	TRBJ2-3	NA	TGTGCCAGCAGTGAGGCCACGAACACAGATACGCAGTATTTT	CASSEATNTDTQYF
NA	TRBV6-5	TRBJ2-1	TRBD1	TGTGCCAGCAGTGACAGGGGCTACAATGAGCAGTTCTTC	CASSDRGYNEQFF
few	TRBV5-6	TRBJ1-1	NA	TGTGCCAGCAGTCGCGAGGGGGTACACACTGAAGCTTTCTTT	CASSREGVHTEAFF
NA	TRBV7-8	TRBJ2-1	TRBD2	TGTGCCAGCAGCAATCGCGGGAGAGGGGTTTCGGATGAGCAGTTCTTC	CASSNRGRGVSDEQFF
few	TRBV5-1	TRBJ1-2	TRBD1	TGCGCCAGCAGCCACGGACAGGGGCGAAATGGCTACACCTTC	CASSHGQGRNGYTF
NA	TRBV7-9	TRBJ1-4	NA	TGTGCCAGCAGCGGAGAGGGTGAAAAACTGTTTTTT	CASSGEGEKLFF
NA	TRBV5-1	TRBJ2-6	TRBD2	TGCGCCAGCAGCTTCATGAGCGGGGCTGGGGCCAACGTCCTGACTTTC	CASSFMSGAGANVLTF
NA	TRBV29-1	TRBJ1-1	NA	TGCAGCGTTGGACAGATGAACACTGAAGCTTTCTTT	CSVGQMNTEAFF
few	TRBV27	TRBJ2-7	TRBD2	TGTGCCAGCGGGGGGACTAGCGGGACACCCTACGAGCAGTACTTC	CASGGTSGTPYEQYF
few	TRBV5-1	TRBJ2-7	NA	TGCGCCAGCAGCTGGAGGGGGGGGAACTACGAGCAGTACTTC	CASSWRGGNYEQYF
few	TRBV30	TRBJ2-2	NA	TGTGCCTGGAGTTCGGGCACCGGGGAGCTGTTTTTT	CAWSSGTGELFF
NA	TRBV14	TRBJ2-5	TRBD2	TGTGCCAGCAGCCAAGACATAAGCGGGGGGTTTGAGACCCAGTACTTC	CASSQDISGGFETQYF
few	TRBV7-6	TRBJ2-7	TRBD1	TGTGCCAGCAGCGTAGGCGGGGGACAGGGGGCTTACGAGCAGTACTTC	CASSVGGGQGAYEQYF
many	TRBV7-2	TRBJ2-3	TRBD2	TGTGCCAGCAGCTTAGAGCGGGAGGGCCGGGATACGCAGTATTTT	CASSLEREGRDTQYF
few	TRBV6-1	TRBJ1-4	NA	TGTGCCAGCAGTGAATTGGGCCGAAATGAAAAACTGTTTTTT	CASSELGRNEKLFF
few	TRBV15	TRBJ2-2	NA	TGTGCCACCAGCAGAGGCCAGGGGTCGACCGGGGAGCTGTTTTTT	CATSRGQGSTGELFF
NA	TRBV11-2	TRBJ1-2	NA	TGTGCCAGCAGCTTAGTATCTCTCAGCGCCGGTCTCACCTTC	CASSLVSLSAGLTF
few	TRBV2	TRBJ2-2	TRBD1	TGTGCCAGCACGGGACAGGGCATGAACACCGGGGAGCTGTTTTTT	CASTGQGMNTGELFF
few	TRBV19	TRBJ1-2	NA	TGTGCCAGTCAGATCCACCTTAACTATGGCTACACCTTC	CASQIHLNYGYTF
few	TRBV18	TRBJ2-1	TRBD2	TGTGCCAGCTCACCACCGCTAGCGGGAGCCTACAATGAGCAGTTCTTC	CASSPPLAGAYNEQFF
NA	TRBV10-3	TRBJ2-5	TRBD2	TGTGCCATCAAACCGGGACTAGCGGGAGTGGAGACCCAGTACTTC	CAIKPGLAGVETQYF
few	TRBV6-6	TRBJ2-5	TRBD2	TGTGCCAGCAGCGCCACTAGCGCGGGGACCCAGTACTTC	CASSATSAGTQYF
few	TRBV7-2	TRBJ1-1	NA	TGTGCCAGCAGCCCCAGGACGGGAATGAACACTGAAGCTTTCTTT	CASSPRTGMNTEAFF
NA	TRBV7-9	TRBJ2-3	NA	TGTGCCAGCAGTTCAGGGGATATGAAAACCACAGATACGCAGTATTTT	CASSSGDMKTTDTQYF
NA	TRBV29-1	TRBJ1-1	NA	TGCAGCGTTGAAGGACAACGCCCCAACACTGAAGCTTTCTTT	CSVEGQRPNTEAFF
NA	TRBV15	TRBJ2-4	NA	TGTGCCACCAGTAAACAGGGTTTCGCGGTAGCCAAAAACATTCAGTACTTC	CATSKQGFAVAKNIQYF
NA	TRBV5-4	TRBJ2-2	NA	TGTGCCAGCAGCCCCCCCCGGGATCTTACCGGGGAGCTGTTTTTT	CASSPPRDLTGELFF
NA	TRBV29-1	TRBJ1-2	TRBD1	TGCAGCGCTAAAACAGGGGTTGGCTACACCTTC	CSAKTGVGYTF
NA	TRBV5-1	TRBJ2-7	NA	TGCGCCAGCAGCTCAGGGAACGAGCAGTACTTC	CASSSGNEQYF
NA	TRBV5-1	TRBJ2-6	NA	TGCGCCAGCAGCACCGGACAGTCTGGGGCCAACGTCCTGACTTTC	CASSTGQSGANVLTF
few	TRBV15	TRBJ2-7	NA	TGTGCCACCAGCAGAACCACTGTCTACGAGCAGTACTTC	CATSRTTVYEQYF
few	TRBV29-1	TRBJ1-2	NA	TGCAGCGTTGACTACAGAAATAACTATGGCTACACCTTC	CSVDYRNNYGYTF